This T cell receptor beta chain derives from a study of cytomegalovirus exposure and HLA in healthy donors. The CDR3 loop spans 14 amino acids. CDR1 is MNHEY, CDR2 SMNVEV, per germline (reference sequence). V was clipped by 5 bases and J by 0 bases, with 8 bases between them. PCR primers comprised 60 Vbeta and 13 Jbeta primers. The assay was immunoSEQ multiplex PCR, and TCRdb's table has in-frame clones only and misses some. The sample lists some 180,000 clones; roughly 70% were seen once. This TCR came from a male donor in good health and CMV-seronegative. The V call is TRBV27, the J call TRBJ1-5; the D is unclear. Sequencing used PBMCs. The CDR3 DNA sequence: TGTGCCAGCAGTGAGGGATATAGCAATCAGCCCCAGCATTTT. This sequence encodes CASSEGYSNQPQHF.